A selection of T cell receptor beta chains follows, all from one sample in a study of blood T cell repertoires in COVID-19. The method was immunoSEQ multiplex PCR; TCRdb's version includes in-frame clones alone and lacks a portion of them. The top ten hold about 0.93% of the sample, which has some 230,000 clones, 85% seen once. The source material was peripheral blood. The receptors were sampled from a man aged 35 to 55 with acute or convalescent COVID-19. The conserved cysteine and the conserved F or W are not part of the CDR3 here. The order of the fields is J gene, V gene, CDR3 length, CDR3 protein.

TRBJ2-3 TRBV20-1 13 SASPHSPRTDTQY
TRBJ2-1 TRBV5-1 13 ASSLEGQEYNEQF
TRBJ1-6 TRBV2 12 ASKAGRGYSPLH
TRBJ1-2 TRBV3-1/TRBV3-2 14 ASSQVATGVNYGYT
TRBJ1-5 TRBV4-3 13 ASSQQTGGQQPQH
TRBJ1-5 TRBV6-5 11 ASSPGGNQPQH
TRBJ1-4 TRBV7-9 12 ASSQTGTNEKLF
TRBJ1-4 TRBV2 13 ASSADRRSNEKLF
TRBJ1-1 TRBV6-6 13 ASTYGGGMNTEAF
TRBJ1-2 TRBV9 13 ASSPGGIANYGYT
TRBJ1-1 TRBV4-1 15 ASSQDRGGPLNTEAF
TRBJ2-7 TRBV18 11 ASSLRDSDEQY
TRBJ2-5 TRBV18 12 ASSPRLGQETQY
TRBJ1-1 TRBV18 12 ASSPGTGNTEAF
TRBJ2-2 TRBV14 10 ASSQRTGELF
TRBJ2-5 TRBV2 10 ASSVQAETQY
TRBJ1-1 TRBV2 12 ASSEARTTGRAF
TRBJ2-1 TRBV7-2 13 ASSPDGDSYNEQF
TRBJ2-7 TRBV2 13 ASRARSGGAYEQY
TRBJ1-2 TRBV27 12 ASSLSGGLYGYT
TRBJ2-3 TRBV5-1 14 ASSLAGRGLVDTQY
TRBJ2-3 TRBV4-1 16 ASSPRIPSYPSTDTQY
TRBJ2-7 TRBV6-5 11 ASSYLTGYEQY
TRBJ2-5 TRBV11-2 12 ASSSYRGPETQY
TRBJ2-5 TRBV3-1/TRBV3-2 13 ASSHRTAGGETQY
TRBJ1-2 TRBV29-1 12 SVWTGGLNYGYT
TRBJ1-6 TRBV9 12 ASSVEGYNSPLH
TRBJ1-2 TRBV10-3 14 AISESTNPTGYGYT
TRBJ1-6 TRBV12-3/TRBV12-4 11 ASSLQINSPLH
TRBJ1-2 TRBV3-1/TRBV3-2 10 ASSQPGYGYT
TRBJ1-2 TRBV28 12 ASSLFGQNYGYT
TRBJ1-1 TRBV27 11 ASSFGGATEAF
TRBJ2-2 TRBV7-3 12 ASQLAGGSGELF